Shown below are 7 T cell receptor beta chains from a single sample sequenced in a study of cytomegalovirus exposure and HLA in healthy donors (dated by TCRdb to the late 2010s). Library preparation was by the immunoSEQ multiplex PCR assay. Sourced from immuneACCESS, this table was stored by TCRdb with only in-frame sequences that have V and J called. A share of the clones is absent; for the studies checked, an unresolved V gene accounts for under half, and the remainder has no known explanation. This sample has fewer than 120,000 clones in its table, and 70% to 90% of those were observed once. The biggest ten clones account for almost 1.5% of the sample. The sequencing input was PBMCs. These receptors were taken from a woman in her 30s in good health and CMV-seropositive.

The rearrangement joins TRBV30 to TRBJ1-6; 8 bases align to TRBD1. The V gene's germline CDR1 is GTSNPN and CDR2 SVGIG (reference sequence). With 3 bases clipped from V and 9 bases from J, the junction kept 7 bases outside the gene matches. The CDR3 has 14 amino acids. In nucleotides, the CDR3 is TGTGCCTGGAGGACCGGGACAGGTAGTTCACCCCTCCACTTT. Translation: CAWRTGTGSSPLHF. The full variable domain, in which reference TRBV30 and TRBJ1-6 provide the parts outside the CDR3, is SQTIHQWPATLVQPVGSPLSLECTVEGTSNPNLYWYRQAAGRGLQLLFYSVGIGQISSEVPQNLSASRPQDRQFILSSKKLLLSDSGFYLCAWRTGTGSSPLHFGNGTRLTVT.

The chain has TRBV4-1 and TRBJ1-1, with D perhaps matching TRBD1 (6 bases). V was shortened by 1 base and J by 6 bases, with 12 bases between the two germline ends. The CDR3 contains 14 residues. The germline V gene encodes CDR1 MGHRA and CDR2 YSYEKL. The CDR3 here is CASSQGQALPEAFF. The CDR3 nucleotides are TGCGCCAGCAGCCAAGGACAGGCTTTGCCTGAAGCTTTCTTT.

The sample holds one count of this clone. The chain has TRBV18 and TRBJ2-7; D remains ambiguous. Germline V CDR1 and CDR2: KGHSH, LQKENI. This CDR3 has 13 residues. The ends were cut back, 3 bases at V and 3 bases at J, with 9 bases in the middle. In nucleotides, the CDR3 is TGTGCCAGCTCACCCGCCAGGCTCTACGAGCAGTACTTC. Its translation is CASSPARLYEQYF.

The chain combines TRBV7-2 with TRBJ2-1; 7 nucleotides align to TRBD2. This CDR3 is 13 amino acids long. Per the germline V gene, CDR1 is SGHTA and CDR2 is FQGNSA. J gave up 9 bases and V 5 bases, and 7 bases lay outside the gene matches. The DNA of the CDR3 is TGTGCCAGCAGCCCCGCCGGGAGGAGTGAGCAGTTCTTC. Translating it yields CASSPAGRSEQFF.

V gene TRBV7-9 combines with J gene TRBJ2-5, with TRBD2 identical over 12 bases. The V gene end was trimmed by 4 bases and the J gene end by 2 bases; junction bases not matched to a gene: 2. The CDR3 sequence is 15 residues long. Germline assignment: CDR1 SEHNR and CDR2 FQNEAQ (reference sequence). The CDR3 DNA is TGTGCCAGCAGCTCTAGCGGGAGGGGACAAGAGACCCAGTACTTC. Translation gives CASSSSGRGQETQYF.

The V gene is TRBV5-1, the J gene TRBJ2-7; 10 nucleotides line up with TRBD2. Germline V CDR1 and CDR2: SGHRS, YFSETQ. The CDR3 spans 14 residues. The J segment lost 6 bases and the V segment lost 4 bases, leaving 7 bases of the junction unmatched. The CDR3 DNA reads TGCGCCAGCAGCCTCACTAGCGGGAATGGCGAGCAGTACTTC. Protein sequence: CASSLTSGNGEQYF.

V usage is TRBV6-1 and J usage is TRBJ2-7; tentative D call: TRBD1 (6 bases). Trimming stripped 7 bases from V and 5 bases from J, with 18 bases between. The V gene's germline CDR1 is MNHNS and CDR2 SASEGT. There are 14 residues in the CDR3. CDR3 region: CASTLTRGPNEQYF. The DNA for the CDR3 is TGTGCCAGCACTTTGACCAGGGGTCCCAACGAGCAGTACTTC.